This entry concerns a single T cell receptor beta chain. Antigen unknown. The sample is drawn from a study of HIV-infected patients and healthy controls. Whole-study results and caveats: HIV-associated CDR3 frequencies dropped significantly during therapy; CMV-associated ones, mostly rising, changed nonsignificantly.

The repertoire came from unfractionated whole blood and reflected all unsorted peripheral T cells. RNA came from approximately 2.6 ml of peripheral blood. About 500 ng RNA was reverse transcribed with alpha and beta constant-region primers. Separate chain-specific third strand synthesis with multiplexing indices produced the alpha and beta libraries. From the 5' RACE reads, TCRdb called clonotypes with MiXCR, one entry per CDR3 protein. In the table there are 6,000 or so distinct CDR3 sequences, around 25% of which are singletons. J lost 4 bases, V lost 0 bases, and 2 bases had no gene match. The CDR3 length is 15 residues. The germline CDR1 and CDR2 sequences are DFQATT and SNEGSKA (reference sequence).

Source: blood, taken before antiretroviral therapy. The J gene is TRBJ2-3, the V gene TRBV20-1; 12 bases fit TRBD1. The source of this sequence is an adult with HIV infection. The CDR3 reads CSAREGTGGPDTQYF. DNA for the CDR3: TGCAGTGCTAGAGAAGGGACAGGGGGCCCAGATACGCAGTATTTT.